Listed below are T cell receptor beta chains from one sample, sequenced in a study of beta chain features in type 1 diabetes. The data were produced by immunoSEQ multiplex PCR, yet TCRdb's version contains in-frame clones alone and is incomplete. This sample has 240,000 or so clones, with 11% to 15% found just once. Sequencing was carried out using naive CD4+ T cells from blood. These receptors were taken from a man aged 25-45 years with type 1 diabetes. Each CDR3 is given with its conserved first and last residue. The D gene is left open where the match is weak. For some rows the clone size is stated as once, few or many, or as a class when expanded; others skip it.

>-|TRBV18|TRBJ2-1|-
TGTGCCAGCTCACCGTTAGCGGATAGCTCCTACAATGAGCAGTTCTTC
CASSPLADSSYNEQFF
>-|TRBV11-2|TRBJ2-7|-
TGTGCCAGCAGCCTGCGTAGCGGACCAACCTACGAGCAGTACTTC
CASSLRSGPTYEQYF
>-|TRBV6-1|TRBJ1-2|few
TGTGCCAGCAGTGAACGAGATTATGGCTACACCTTC
CASSERDYGYTF
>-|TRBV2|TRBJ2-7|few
TGTGCCAGCAGTGAAGGCGGCTACGAGCAGTACTTC
CASSEGGYEQYF
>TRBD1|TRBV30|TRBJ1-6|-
TGTGCCTTACAATGGGACAGGCAAAGTTCACCCCTCCACTTT
CALQWDRQSSPLHF
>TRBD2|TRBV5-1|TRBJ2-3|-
TGCGCCAGCAGCTCGGTAGCGGGAGGCTGGAGGACAGATACGCAGTATTTT
CASSSVAGGWRTDTQYF
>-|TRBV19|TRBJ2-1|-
TGTGCCAGCCGCCTAGCAGGAGTCTACAATGAGCAGTTCTTC
CASRLAGVYNEQFF
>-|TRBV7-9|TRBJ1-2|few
TGTGCCAGCAGACAGGGTCAAGCCGTTGAGTATGGCTACACCTTC
CASRQGQAVEYGYTF
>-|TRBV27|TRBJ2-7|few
TGTGCCAGCGGATCCGGACAGAGTAAGACCTACGAGCAGTACTTC
CASGSGQSKTYEQYF
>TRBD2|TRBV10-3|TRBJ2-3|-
TGTGCCATCAGGGGGACTAGCGGGGGGACAGATACGCAGTATTTT
CAIRGTSGGTDTQYF
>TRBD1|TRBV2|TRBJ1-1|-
TGTGCCAGCAGCGCCCCGACAGGGACAGGCACTGAAGCTTTCTTT
CASSAPTGTGTEAFF